This T cell receptor (beta chain) was documented in a study of circulating and synovial CD4+ cells in juvenile arthritis. Overall study findings and caveats: CPL versus bulk CD4 samples: T cell genome counts differed by at least an order of magnitude. Circulating pathogenic-like lymphocytes shared a substantially higher fraction of CDR3 sequences with synovium than bulk blood. Diversity here was lower than in bulk blood CD4 cells.

Samples derive from patients with active juvenile idiopathic arthritis. Data came from immunoSEQ multiplex PCR; TCRdb stores just in-frame clones and leaves some out. The sample holds about 32,000 clones; about 95% are singletons and the top ten take 0.68%. CDR1 is SGHRS and CDR2 is YFSETQ in the germline V gene. The CDR3 contains 14 residues. Trimming took off 2 bases at V and 3 bases at J, with 8 bases between the two ends. This clone was seen only a few times. As yet, its antigen is unknown. The genes are TRBV5-1 and TRBJ1-4; TRBD1 might be the D (6 bases). The sequenced sample was CD4+ T cells from blood. The sequence came from a human donor with juvenile idiopathic arthritis. The CDR3 DNA follows: TGCGCCAGCAGCTTCGACAGGCCTAATGAAAAACTGTTTTTT. Its protein product is CASSFDRPNEKLFF.